This is a list of T cell receptor beta chains from one sample in a study of T cell changes during pregnancy in multiple sclerosis. Generated by immunoSEQ multiplex PCR, the TCRdb table keeps only in-frame clones and is missing some. The table includes fewer than 60,000 clones, around 92% detected once. The sequencing used CD4+ T cells from peripheral blood mononuclear cells, collected after pregnancy. The origin of the receptors is a female donor with multiple sclerosis, enrolled in a pregnancy study. The CDR3 runs from the conserved cysteine through the conserved F or W. Fields, in order: V gene, J gene, clone size, CDR3 protein. The listing skips clone size in some rows; elsewhere it reads once, few, many or a size class.

V: TRBV5-6; J: TRBJ2-5; size: .; CDR3: CASSLGPGLRQKTQYF
V: TRBV10-3; J: TRBJ2-1; size: .; CDR3: CAINGDRGANEQFF
V: TRBV10-3; J: TRBJ1-2; size: .; CDR3: CAISEKGRERGYTF
V: TRBV19; J: TRBJ2-5; size: .; CDR3: CASLAGPQETQYF
V: TRBV19; J: TRBJ2-6; size: .; CDR3: CASSITRGTGANVLTF
V: TRBV19; J: TRBJ2-1; size: .; CDR3: CASSLAQAFYNEQFF
V: TRBV11-3; J: TRBJ2-1; size: .; CDR3: CASSFSGGTNNEQFF
V: TRBV4-2; J: TRBJ1-6; size: .; CDR3: CASSQVGARGTGNNSPLHF
V: TRBV7-2; J: TRBJ2-2; size: .; CDR3: CATKSGNTNTGELFF
V: TRBV9; J: TRBJ2-7; size: once; CDR3: CASSVATGAYEQYF